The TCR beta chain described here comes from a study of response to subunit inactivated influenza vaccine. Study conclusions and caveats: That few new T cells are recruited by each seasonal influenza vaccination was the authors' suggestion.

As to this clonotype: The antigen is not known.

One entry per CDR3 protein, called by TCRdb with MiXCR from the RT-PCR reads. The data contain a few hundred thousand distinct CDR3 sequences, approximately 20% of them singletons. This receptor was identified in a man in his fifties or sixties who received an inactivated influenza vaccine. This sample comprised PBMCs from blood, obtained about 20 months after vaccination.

CDR3 DNA sequence: TGCAGCGTTGAAGATAGACTAGCGGGGTCCTACGAGCAGTACTTC. Amino acids: CSVEDRLAGSYEQYF. The chain recombines TRBV29-1 with TRBJ2-7, with 11 positions matching TRBD2. Germline V gene data show CDR1 as SQVTM and CDR2 as ANQGSEA. The CDR3 runs to 15 residues. Losses at the gene ends were 0 bases for V and 1 base for J; bases not matched to a gene: 2.